This TCR beta chain was captured in a study of shared clonotypes between healthy human individuals. Overall study results and limits: Sampling used blood alone; tissue repertoires probably differ.

Comments on this clone: Its cognate antigen is unknown.

Libraries were prepared by immunoSEQ multiplex PCR; TCRdb keeps only in-frame clonotypes and omits some of them. The repertoire consists of about 2 million clones, with around 96% occurring once and the leading ten covering more than 0.95%. The naive CD8 subset, CD45RO-negative cells positively selected for CCR7, excluded terminally differentiated effector memory CD45RA+ cells. This clonotype was obtained from a man aged 18 to 29 in good health. Sequenced input: naive CD8+ T cells sorted from blood.

The CDR3 DNA sequence: TGTGCCAGCAGCTTAACCCAGAACTACGAGCAGTACTTC. This gives the protein CASSLTQNYEQYF. The chain is built from TRBV7-2 and TRBJ2-7; no definite D call. Germline CDR1 SGHTA, CDR2 FQGNSA. V was clipped by 2 bases and J by 3 bases, with 8 bases between them. The CDR3 is 13 residues long.